This T cell receptor (beta chain) was documented in a study of response to subunit inactivated influenza vaccine (dated by TCRdb to 2017 to 2018). About the study as a whole: Deep quantitative T cell receptor repertoire profiling was used in the study to track responses to a trivalent subunit inactivated influenza vaccine.

The library was obtained by RT-PCR. For sequencing, an Illumina HiSeq 2500 was employed. TCRdb took the public reads, trimmed them with fastp at Q25, ran MiXCR for clone calling and kept in-frame beta chains. Identical CDR3 proteins give one entry, which carries the most common genes and DNA. The sample records about 700,000 distinct CDR3 sequences, approximately 15% of which are singletons. Approximately 10% of the sample belongs to the ten largest clones. Summary of the overall study and its limitations: The authors suggested that each seasonal influenza vaccination may recruit only a limited number of new T cells.

Turning to this clonotype: Its antigen is unknown. It has no much larger one-base neighbor in the sample; base qualities were not kept.

The sequence came from a man aged 45-65 years who received an inactivated influenza vaccine. Donor details come from another sample of the same person, matched by shared clones. The material was PBMCs from blood, obtained about 12 days after vaccination.

The DNA sequence follows: TGTGCCAGCAGCCAAGAGGGCAGCGGTCCTGACAATGAGCAGTTCTTC. This encodes CASSQEGSGPDNEQFF. The sequence joins TRBV4-2 to TRBJ2-1, and possibly TRBD2, on 5 matching bases. CDR1 and CDR2 (LGHNA, YNFKEQ) derive from the germline V gene. Trimming takes 0 bases from V and 5 bases from J, and the germline ends sit 14 bases apart. From the cysteine up to the phenylalanine, the CDR3 has a length of 16 residues. Just the 48-base CDR3 DNA is kept, in frame starting at base 1.